This T cell receptor (beta chain) derives from a study of T cell responses to AZD1222 COVID-19 vaccine. The study's findings and limits: Clonal diversity may have been underestimated in mostly white British donors. Only 5 or 6 individuals given AZD1222 were seropositive at baseline. The peak T cell response came first, and repertoires were sampled only after it.

The method was immunoSEQ multiplex PCR; TCRdb's version includes in-frame clones alone and lacks a portion of them. Of some 200,000 clones in the sample, roughly 94% are singletons; the top ten hold approximately 1.7%. As for this clone: The antigen is not known.

V trimming: 4 bases; J trimming: 5 bases; junction bases outside the gene matches: 10. Germline lookup yields CDR1 LGHDT and CDR2 YNNKEL (reference sequence). This CDR3 is built from 16 residues. This specimen consisted of peripheral blood, obtained 28 days after the second dose of the MenACWY control vaccine. The clonotype originates from an adult who received the MenACWY meningococcal vaccine as a control. The chain combines TRBV3-1 (or the pseudogene TRBV3-2) with TRBJ2-5; 10 nucleotides line up with TRBD2. CDR3 nucleotide sequence: TGTGCCAGCAGCCTCCTGAGCGGGGGGGCGAGGGAGACCCAGTACTTC. This sequence encodes CASSLLSGGARETQYF.